These 11 T cell receptor beta chains share one sample of origin, sequenced in a study of blood T cell repertoires in COVID-19. Repertoires were generated with immunoSEQ multiplex PCR, while TCRdb's copy carries only in-frame clones and drops some. The profile shows a few hundred thousand clones, approximately 91% of them singletons. Material: peripheral blood. These receptors came from a human donor in a cohort sampled during active COVID-19.

The chain has TRBV7-9 and TRBJ1-2, with D perhaps matching TRBD1 (6 bases). Between the trimmed V and J ends, which lost 5 bases and 3 bases, there was a span of 19 bases. From germline, CDR1 is SEHNR and CDR2 FQNEAQ (reference sequence). The CDR3 is 16 residues long. CDR3 DNA: TGTGCCAGCAGCCCGCTCCTCCGGGACATCCACTATGGCTACACCTTC. Translated, it gives CASSPLLRDIHYGYTF.

This clone has a single count. As DNA, the CDR3 is TGCGCCAGCCTCCGGGTAGGAGGCACAGATACGCAGTATTTT. Protein: CASLRVGGTDTQYF. The chain combines TRBV5-1 with TRBJ2-3; D is unresolved. Trimming took off 7 bases at V and 1 base at J, with 13 bases between the two ends. The germline CDR1 and CDR2 sequences are SGHRS and YFSETQ. This CDR3 has 14 residues. The full variable domain, rest sourced from reference TRBV5-1 and TRBJ2-3, is KAGVTQTPRYLIKTRGQQVTLSCSPISGHRSVSWYQQTPGQGLQFLFEYFSETQRNKGNFPGRFSGRQFSNSRSEMNVSTLELGDSALYLCASLRVGGTDTQYFGPGTRLTVL.

DNA for the CDR3: TGTGCCACCAGTCATATAATTGGACAGGGGATTTATGGCTACACCTTC. Its protein product is CATSHIIGQGIYGYTF. V usage is TRBV24-1 and J usage is TRBJ1-2; 9 bases agree with TRBD1. J lost 5 bases, V lost 6 bases, and 12 bases had no gene match. Germline assignment: CDR1 KGHDR and CDR2 SFDVKD. This CDR3 has 16 residues.

The rearrangement links TRBV7-3 to TRBJ2-5; perhaps TRBD2 as D (5 bases). Germline V gene data show CDR1 as SGHTA and CDR2 as FQGTGA. V lost 0 bases and J lost 5, with 13 bases in between. The CDR3 has 15 residues. CDR3 sequence reads: CASSLTVGEVETQYF. CDR3 DNA: TGTGCCAGCAGCTTAACAGTGGGAGAGGTGGAGACCCAGTACTTC.

The chain joins TRBV11-3 to TRBJ1-1, with D unclear. The germline gives CDR1 SGHNT, CDR2 YENEEA. V lost 4 bases and J 4 bases, leaving 10 bases between the germline ends. This CDR3 spans 13 amino acids. The CDR3 DNA is TGTGCCAGCAGCTCCACACGGGGCACTGAAGCTTTCTTT. Residues: CASSSTRGTEAFF. The variable domain in full, with the rest retrieved from reference TRBV11-3 and TRBJ1-1, is EAGVVQSPRYKIIEKKQPVAFWCNPISGHNTLYWYLQNLGQGPELLIRYENEEAVDDSQLPKDRFSAERLKGVDSTLKIQPAELGDSAVYLCASSSTRGTEAFFGQGTRLTVV.

CDR3 loop: CASKRPNTEAFF. The CDR3 DNA is TGTGCCAGCAAGCGACCGAACACTGAAGCTTTCTTT. This chain connects TRBV7-3 to TRBJ1-1; no clear D. Germline CDR1 is SGHTA and CDR2 is FQGTGA. The length of the CDR3 is 12 residues. V lost 7 bases, J lost 1 base, and 7 bases lay in between.

This chain uses TRBV12-3 or TRBV12-4 with TRBJ2-1, with D unclear. Trimming cost V 4 bases and J 6 bases, with 4 bases left between them. The CDR3 sequence is 11 residues long. CDR3 sequence (DNA): TGTGCCAGCAGTTCCATCAATGAGCAGTTCTTC. Its protein is CASSSINEQFF.

This chain uses TRBV6-5 with TRBJ2-7; D remains ambiguous. V shed 2 bases and J shed 3 bases, with 17 bases lying between them. The CDR3 spans 16 residues. Germline lookup yields CDR1 MNHEY and CDR2 SVGAGI. CDR3 amino acids: CASSYRVQSSFYEQYF. CDR3 DNA sequence: TGTGCCAGCAGTTACCGGGTGCAGAGCTCTTTCTACGAGCAGTACTTC.

The chain carries TRBV7-9 and TRBJ1-1; 9 nucleotides agree with TRBD1. Germline V gene sequence: CDR1 SEHNR, CDR2 FQNEAQ (reference sequence). J gave up 3 bases and V 1 base, and 6 bases lay outside the gene matches. The CDR3 sequence is 16 residues long. The CDR3 region is CASSLGWDREYTEAFF. The CDR3 nucleotides read TGTGCCAGCAGCTTAGGGTGGGACAGGGAATACACTGAAGCTTTCTTT.

In this sample, this clone turned up a few times. The rearrangement links TRBV28 to TRBJ2-2; a weak D match, TRBD1 (6 bases). The V gene lost 6 bases and the J gene lost 5 bases, with 7 bases spanning the gap. Germline-derived CDR1 and CDR2 are MDHEN and SYDVKM. The CDR3 extends over 12 amino acids. The CDR3 loop is CASRGTTGELFF. The CDR3 DNA follows: TGTGCCAGCAGAGGGACAACCGGGGAGCTGTTTTTT. The entire variable domain, with the rest obtained from reference TRBV28 and TRBJ2-2, is as follows: DVKVTQSSRYLVKRTGEKVFLECVQDMDHENMFWYRQDPGLGLRLIYFSYDVKMKEKGDIPEGYSVSREKKERFSLILESASTNQTSMYLCASRGTTGELFFGEGSRLTVL.

This rearrangement joins TRBV5-8 to TRBJ1-5; 7 bases agree with TRBD1. V trimming: 4 bases; J trimming: 1 base; junction bases outside the gene matches: 5. CDR1 is SGHTS, CDR2 YDEGEE, per germline. The CDR3 sequence is 15 residues long. The CDR3 DNA reads as TGTGCCAGCAGCGCAACAGGGGCCAGCAATCAGCCCCAGCATTTT. This encodes CASSATGASNQPQHF.